A selection of T cell receptor beta chains follows, all from one sample in a study of regulatory T cells in long-lasting Graves disease. A single record per CDR3 protein comes from TCRdb applying MiXCR to the multiplex PCR reads. Among about 470,000 distinct CDR3 sequences, around a fifth were seen once, and the ten largest hold around 7%. The sequencing here drew on peripheral blood mononuclear cells (PBMCs), taken when the disease was refractory, from a patient treated with antithyroid drugs. These receptor sequences come from a female donor with Graves disease. CDR3s leave out the opening cysteine and the closing phenylalanine or tryptophan.

CDR3aa,v_gene,j_gene
ARSLGQGNTEAF,TRBV7-9,TRBJ1-1
ASSPYFADSDFQETQY,TRBV28,TRBJ2-5
ATSRHSTGHKYEQY,TRBV15,TRBJ2-7
ASSFSPSEQY,TRBV6-5,TRBJ2-7
ASLGQQIYNEQF,TRBV28,TRBJ2-1
AISESQGAREKLF,TRBV10-3,TRBJ1-4
ASSTTSGGYEQY,TRBV28,TRBJ2-7
ASSYPVGGLYEQY,TRBV6-2/TRBV6-3,TRBJ2-7
ASIPGPISYEQY,TRBV6-1,TRBJ2-7
AIRDTGGGGFRTEAF,TRBV10-3,TRBJ1-1
SARKAVEAF,TRBV20-1,TRBJ1-1
ASSYGTPFYEQY,TRBV6-5,TRBJ2-7
ASSPGGIGSFNEKLF,TRBV18,TRBJ1-4
ASSPRDRSYSGANVLT,TRBV28,TRBJ2-6
ASSPNWGPYEQY,TRBV7-2,TRBJ2-7
ASSLPGDNSPLH,TRBV7-2,TRBJ1-6
ASSLGGGDGYT,TRBV7-3,TRBJ1-2